This T cell receptor beta chain is drawn from a study of CD8+ T cells in alopecia areata. Study as a whole: The study gave treated patients oral tofacitinib at 5 to 10 mg twice daily.

Documented treatment: oral pan-JAK inhibitor, 5-10 mg twice daily. The CDR3 length is 13 residues. V dropped 5 bases and J dropped 1 base, with 10 bases sitting between them. Germline-derived CDR1 and CDR2 are SGHRS and YFSETQ. Investigators isolated RNA and reverse transcribed it into cDNA to act as the sequencing template. Libraries were prepared by immunoSEQ multiplex PCR; TCRdb keeps only in-frame clonotypes and omits some of them. This sample carries some 190,000 clones, more than 55% of them seen once, and the ten largest clones take 0.95% to 1.5%. This chain links TRBV5-1 with TRBJ2-7; D is unclear. The sample consisted of CD4+ T cells sorted from blood, taken at week 44, from a patient treated with tofacitinib. This TCR derives from a human donor with alopecia areata. DNA of the CDR3: TGCGCCAGCAGATACCAGGCATCCTACGAGCAGTACTTC. This encodes CASRYQASYEQYF.